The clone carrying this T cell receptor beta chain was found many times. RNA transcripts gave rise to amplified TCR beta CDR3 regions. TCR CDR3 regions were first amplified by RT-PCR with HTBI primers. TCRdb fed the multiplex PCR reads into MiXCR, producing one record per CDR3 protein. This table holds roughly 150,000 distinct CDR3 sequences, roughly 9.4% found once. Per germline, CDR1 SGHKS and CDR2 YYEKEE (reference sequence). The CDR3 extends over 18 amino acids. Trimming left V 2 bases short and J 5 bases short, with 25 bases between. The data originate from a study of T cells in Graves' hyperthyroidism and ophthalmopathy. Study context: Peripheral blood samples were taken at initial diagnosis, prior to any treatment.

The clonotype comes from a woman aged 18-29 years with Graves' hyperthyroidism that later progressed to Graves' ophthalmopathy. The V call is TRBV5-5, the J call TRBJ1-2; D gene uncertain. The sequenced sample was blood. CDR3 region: CASSFSVSGPSISYGYTF. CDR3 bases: TGTGCCAGCAGCTTCTCTGTGTCCGGCCCTTCCATTAGTTATGGCTACACCTTC.